The 18 T cell receptor beta chains given below trace back to one sample, sequenced in a study of OX40 agonist ivuxolimab in advanced cancers. Sequenced by immunoSEQ multiplex PCR; TCRdb stores in-frame clones only, minus some. The sample contains approximately 68,000 clones, 84% of which appear only once. The sample in question was CD4+ or CD8+ T cells sorted from blood, obtained in a trial of the OX40 agonist ivuxolimab. The origin of the receptors is an adult with an advanced solid tumor such as melanoma, head and neck, liver or kidney cancer.

The genes are TRBV6-5 and TRBJ2-7, with a possible D match to TRBD2 (6 bases). The CDR3 runs 15 residues. Germline V gene sequence: CDR1 MNHEY, CDR2 SVGAGI. V lost 8 bases and J lost 0, with 17 bases in between. The CDR3 region is CASYSPGESSYEQYF. The CDR3, as DNA: TGTGCCAGCTACTCGCCGGGGGAGAGCTCCTACGAGCAGTACTTC.

The rearrangement joins TRBV27 to TRBJ2-4; possibly TRBD2 for D (5 bases). The V end lost 5 bases, the J end lost 7 bases, and 12 bases lay between the germline ends. The CDR3 has 13 residues. Germline V CDR1 and CDR2: MNHEY, SMNVEV (reference sequence). This CDR3 is CASSRAAPNIQYF. The CDR3 coding sequence is TGTGCCAGCAGTAGAGCGGCCCCTAACATTCAGTACTTC.

This chain uses TRBV5-1 with TRBJ2-5; 10 bases match TRBD1. Germline trimming cut 0 bases from V and 5 bases from J; bases unmatched to any gene: 4. There are 15 residues in the CDR3. Germline loops: CDR1 SGHRS, CDR2 YFSETQ. The CDR3 sequence is CASSLATGGQETQYF. CDR3 sequence (DNA): TGCGCCAGCAGCTTGGCGACAGGGGGCCAGGAGACCCAGTACTTC. Variable domain in full (rest from reference TRBV5-1 and TRBJ2-5): KAGVTQTPRYLIKTRGQQVTLSCSPISGHRSVSWYQQTPGQGLQFLFEYFSETQRNKGNFPGRFSGRQFSNSRSEMNVSTLELGDSALYLCASSLATGGQETQYFGPGTRLLVL.

The rearrangement joins TRBV5-1 to TRBJ2-3; D is uncertain. The CDR3 consists of 14 residues. V was pared by 0 bases and J by 4 bases, with 9 bases between. Germline V gene lookup returns CDR1 SGHRS and CDR2 YFSETQ. CDR3 residues: CASSLDDGADTQYF. The CDR3 DNA reads as TGCGCCAGCAGCTTGGACGATGGGGCAGATACGCAGTATTTT.

J is TRBJ2-1 and V is TRBV4-3, with a weak D call TRBD2 (5 bases). V was pared by 3 bases and J by 0 bases, with 15 bases between. Germline CDR1 and CDR2: LGHNA and YSLEER. CDR3 length: 17 amino acids. The CDR3 bases are TGCGCCAGCAGCCACCTCTGGCGGGCGAGCTCCTACAATGAGCAGTTCTTC. This gives the protein CASSHLWRASSYNEQFF.

The sample holds one count of this clone. The chain combines TRBV25-1 with TRBJ1-4; possible D gene TRBD1, 5 bases. Germline V gene sequence: CDR1 MGHDK, CDR2 SYGVNS. V was trimmed by 4 bases and J by 4 bases, leaving 19 bases between them. The CDR3 is made up of 17 amino acids. The CDR3, as DNA: TGTGCCAGCAGTGGAGACCTCGGGGCTCTGATTAATGAAAAACTGTTTTTT. It encodes CASSGDLGALINEKLFF. Combining the CDR3 with reference TRBV25-1 and TRBJ1-4 gives the whole variable domain EADIYQTPRYLVIGTGKKITLECSQTMGHDKMYWYQQDPGMELHLIHYSYGVNSTEKGDLSSESTVSRIRTEHFPLTLESARPSHTSQYLCASSGDLGALINEKLFFGSGTQLSVL.

The rearrangement uses TRBV19 and TRBJ1-2; a possible D gene is TRBD1 (6 bases). The CDR3 is made up of 15 amino acids. V lost 1 base and J 8 bases, leaving 17 bases between the germline ends. Germline V gene data show CDR1 as LNHDA and CDR2 as SQIVND (reference sequence). DNA of the CDR3: TGTGCCAGTAGTATAGGGGACAAATCCCGGGGAGGCTACACCTTC. Residues: CASSIGDKSRGGYTF.

The V gene is TRBV5-4, the J gene TRBJ2-2, with TRBD2 as a possible D gene (5 bases). Trimming took off 1 base at V and 2 bases at J, with 12 bases between the two ends. This CDR3 has 16 amino acids. CDR1 SGHNT and CDR2 YYREEE come from the germline V gene (reference sequence). The chain's CDR3 is CASSLRGILNTGELFF. The DNA of the CDR3 is TGTGCCAGCAGCTTGAGAGGGATACTTAACACCGGGGAGCTGTTTTTT.

The CDR3 coding sequence is TGTGCCAGCAGCTTGATTCGTCGAGGCTACACCTTC. Amino acids: CASSLIRRGYTF. V gene TRBV5-4 combines with J gene TRBJ1-2, with D unresolved. Looked up from germline, CDR1 is SGHNT and CDR2 is YYREEE (reference sequence). Trimming shortened V by 1 base and J by 8 bases, and 9 bases separated the two germline ends. The CDR3 consists of 12 residues.

The chain links TRBV5-1 to TRBJ2-5; 8 positions match TRBD1. J was trimmed by 3 bases and V by 6 bases; bases with no gene match: 7. The CDR3 contains 14 residues. Germline assignment: CDR1 SGHRS and CDR2 YFSETQ. CDR3 residues: CASTRDRWEETQYF. The CDR3 DNA is TGCGCCAGCACCAGGGACAGGTGGGAAGAGACCCAGTACTTC.

The chain recombines TRBV11-3 with TRBJ2-1, with 9 bases fitting TRBD1. Trimming took 6 bases from V and 9 from J; bases not matched to a gene: 12. Germline V gene lookup returns CDR1 SGHNT and CDR2 YENEEA. CDR3 length: 15 amino acids. CDR3 bases: TGTGCCAGCAGTGCGGGGGCGGGACAGGGCGCTGAGCAGTTCTTC. Translating gives CASSAGAGQGAEQFF. Based on the CDR3 plus reference TRBV11-3 and TRBJ2-1, the full variable domain is EAGVVQSPRYKIIEKKQPVAFWCNPISGHNTLYWYLQNLGQGPELLIRYENEEAVDDSQLPKDRFSAERLKGVDSTLKIQPAELGDSAVYLCASSAGAGQGAEQFFGPGTRLTVL.

In DNA, the CDR3 is TGTGCCAGCAGCTCCAGCCGGGACAACTACGAGCAGTACTTC. Its protein is CASSSSRDNYEQYF. The V gene is TRBV7-2, the J gene TRBJ2-5, with a tentative D call TRBD1 (6 bases). The end of the DNA is better explained by TRBJ2-7, so the J call may be wrong. The CDR3 consists of 14 residues. CDR1 and CDR2 from the germline V gene are SGHTA and FQGNSA.

This clone has just one count. This chain joins TRBV10-3 and TRBJ2-3, with D perhaps assigned TRBD1 or TRBD2 (5 bases each). Germline V lookup: CDR1 ENHRY, CDR2 SYGVKD. This CDR3 has 14 residues. Trimming left V 2 bases short and J 2 bases short, with 8 bases between. CDR3 loop: CAISEGGNTDTQYF. As DNA, the CDR3 is TGTGCCATCAGTGAGGGGGGTAACACAGATACGCAGTATTTT.

The chain links TRBV7-3 to TRBJ1-2, with D hard to call. Germline V gene sequence: CDR1 SGHTA, CDR2 FQGTGA. Trimming left V 5 bases short and J 8 bases short, with 12 bases between. The CDR3 extends over 12 amino acids. The CDR3 sequence is CASSPGASGYTF. CDR3 nucleotides: TGTGCCAGCAGCCCCGGAGCTTCCGGCTACACCTTC.

The chain is built from TRBV7-9 and TRBJ1-6; unclear D gene. V was pared by 2 bases and J by 2 bases, with 7 bases between. This CDR3 is 15 amino acids long. The germline gives CDR1 SEHNR, CDR2 FQNEAQ (reference sequence). The CDR3 DNA follows: TGTGCCAGCAGCTTAAGTGCGGCCTATAATTCACCCCTCCACTTT. Translation gives CASSLSAAYNSPLHF. Drawing the rest from reference TRBV7-9 and TRBJ1-6, the complete variable domain is DTGVSQNPRHKITKRGQNVTFRCDPISEHNRLYWYRQTLGQGPEFLTYFQNEAQLEKSRLLSDRFSAERPKGSFSTLEIQRTEQGDSAMYLCASSLSAAYNSPLHFGNGTRLTVT.

The gene calls are TRBV27 and TRBJ1-6; no definite D call. Trimming removed 6 bases from V and 0 bases from J, with 0 bases in between. This CDR3 contains 12 residues. Germline V CDR1 and CDR2: MNHEY, SMNVEV (reference sequence). The CDR3 here is CASSSYNSPLHF. The CDR3, as DNA: TGTGCCAGCAGCTCCTATAATTCACCCCTCCACTTT.

This sequence joins TRBV5-6 and TRBJ2-1; D not certain. V lost 6 bases and J lost 4, with 17 bases in between. CDR1 is SGHDT and CDR2 is YYEEEE in the germline V gene. The CDR3 contains 15 residues. CDR3 nucleotides: TGTGCCAGCACCAAGCCCCCGGCAGCATACAATGAGCAGTTCTTC. It specifies CASTKPPAAYNEQFF. The full variable domain, completed using reference TRBV5-6 and TRBJ2-1, is DAGVTQSPTHLIKTRGQQVTLRCSPKSGHDTVSWYQQALGQGPQFIFQYYEEEERQRGNFPDRFSGHQFPNYSSELNVNALLLGDSALYLCASTKPPAAYNEQFFGPGTRLTVL.

This clone was seen once. V is TRBV27 and J is TRBJ2-5; D is unresolved. Between the trimmed V and J ends, which lost 7 bases and 3 bases, there was a span of 15 bases. CDR1 and CDR2 from the germline V gene are MNHEY and SMNVEV (reference sequence). CDR3 size: 14 residues. The CDR3: CASKRTWGEETQYF. The CDR3 nucleotides read TGTGCCAGCAAGAGGACCTGGGGTGAAGAGACCCAGTACTTC.